The entry that follows covers one TCR beta chain sequence. The target antigen is unknown. V trimming: 0 bases; J trimming: 0 bases; junction bases outside the gene matches: 18. Germline V lookup: CDR1 MDHEN, CDR2 SYDVKM. This CDR3 is built from 21 residues. This sample was taken from a study of post-analysis software for immune sequencing data. Study context: Included among the disease courses, which were recorded for the cohort, were relapsing-remitting, secondary progressive and progressive-relapsing multiple sclerosis. The study, taken as a whole, reports: Those with multiple sclerosis, the patient group, showed significantly lower normalized Chao1 diversity than controls. When the samples were clustered directly with F measure, those that had been prepared in the same batch showed strong co-clustering. TRBV5-6, TRBV5-1 and TRBV20-1 belonged to a set of about five TRBV segments that were more frequent in patients than controls.

The library was made from cDNA and included unique molecular identifiers. The yield from roughly 1 to 10 million T cells was roughly 500,000 cDNA molecules in total. TCRdb passed the PCR reads through MiXCR, listing each CDR3 protein once. The sample records roughly 540,000 distinct CDR3 sequences, roughly 34% being singletons. The receptor was isolated from a girl under 18 with multiple sclerosis. This chain joins TRBV28 and TRBJ2-7, with 9 positions matching TRBD1. What was sequenced was blood. Here the CDR3 DNA reads TGTGCCAGCAGTTTATGTAGGGGAGGACAGGGGCTATATCCGTACTCCTACGAGCAGTACTTC. It specifies CASSLCRGGQGLYPYSYEQYF.